This T cell receptor (beta chain) was identified during a study of shared clonotypes between healthy human individuals. The study, taken as a whole, reports: In a few donors, roughly 5.2% of naive CD4 clonotypes appeared in common.

Comments on this clone: The antigen remains undetermined.

Memory CD4+ cells were the fraction left after CD45RA+ naive selection. CDR1 and CDR2 from the germline V gene are SGHVS and FNYEAQ. The CDR3 runs to 18 residues. Trimming removed 0 bases from V and 0 bases from J; junction bases left unmatched: 11. About 30,000 T cell genomes, or around 0.2 ug DNA, went into the sorted-subset replicate PCRs. Repertoires were generated with immunoSEQ multiplex PCR, while TCRdb's copy carries only in-frame clones and drops some. Of under 1,900,000 clones in the sample, just under 99% were seen once. Sequenced input: naive CD4+ T cells sorted from blood. The subset here: CD45RA+ positively selected. The rearrangement links TRBV7-6 to TRBJ2-7, with 7 bases fitting TRBD1. The receptor comes from a man aged 25-40 years in good health. CDR3 loop: CASSLAPGAGGSSYEQYF. For the CDR3, the DNA is TGTGCCAGCAGCTTAGCCCCTGGGGCAGGGGGTAGCTCCTACGAGCAGTACTTC. The variable domain in full, with the rest retrieved from reference TRBV7-6 and TRBJ2-7, is GAGVSQSPRYKVTKRGQDVALRCDPISGHVSLYWYRQALGQGPEFLTYFNYEAQQDKSGLPNDRFSAERPEGSISTLTIQRTEQRDSAMYRCASSLAPGAGGSSYEQYFGPGTRLTVT.